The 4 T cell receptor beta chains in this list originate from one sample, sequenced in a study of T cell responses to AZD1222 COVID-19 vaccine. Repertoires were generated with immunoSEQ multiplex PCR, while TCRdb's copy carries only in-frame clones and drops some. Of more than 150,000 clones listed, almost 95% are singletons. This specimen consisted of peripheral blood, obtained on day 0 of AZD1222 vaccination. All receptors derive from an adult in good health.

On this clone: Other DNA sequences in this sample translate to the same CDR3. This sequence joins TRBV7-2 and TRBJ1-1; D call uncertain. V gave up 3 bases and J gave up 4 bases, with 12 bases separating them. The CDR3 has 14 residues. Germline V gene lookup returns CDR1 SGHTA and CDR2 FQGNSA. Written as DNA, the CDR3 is TGTGCCAGCAGCTTCCGACGGGAAGGCACTGAAGCTTTCTTT. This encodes CASSFRREGTEAFF.

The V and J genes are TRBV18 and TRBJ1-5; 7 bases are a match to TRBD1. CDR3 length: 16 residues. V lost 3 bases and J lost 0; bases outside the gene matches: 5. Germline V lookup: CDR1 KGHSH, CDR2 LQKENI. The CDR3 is CASSPGQAHSNQPQHF. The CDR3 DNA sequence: TGTGCCAGCTCACCCGGACAGGCCCATAGCAATCAGCCCCAGCATTTT.

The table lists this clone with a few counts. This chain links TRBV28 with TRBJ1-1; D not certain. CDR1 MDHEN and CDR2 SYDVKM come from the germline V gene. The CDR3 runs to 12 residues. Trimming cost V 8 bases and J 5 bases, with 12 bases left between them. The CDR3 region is CASSTRWTEAFF. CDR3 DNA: TGTGCCAGCTCGACCAGGTGGACTGAAGCTTTCTTT.

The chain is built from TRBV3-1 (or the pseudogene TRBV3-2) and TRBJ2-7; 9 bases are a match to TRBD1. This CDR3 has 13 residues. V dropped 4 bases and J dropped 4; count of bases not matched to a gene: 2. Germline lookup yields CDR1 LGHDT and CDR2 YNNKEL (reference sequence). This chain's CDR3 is CASSPGQGYEQYV. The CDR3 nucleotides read TGTGCCAGCAGCCCCGGACAGGGGTACGAGCAGTACGTC.